The clone carrying this TCR beta chain has only one observation. Its specificity is not known. Each CDR3 protein is one row after TCRdb ran MiXCR on the 5' RACE reads. The sample has about 1.7 million distinct CDR3 sequences, more than 30% seen once. The data were taken from a study of identical twins. Study results and caveats: Out-of-frame TCR alpha sharing in monozygotic twins exceeded recombination model predictions.

This CDR3 spans 14 amino acids. Per the germline V gene, CDR1 is DFQATT and CDR2 is SNEGSKA (reference sequence). V was pared by 4 bases and J by 5 bases, with 10 bases of the junction left unmatched. The sequence was obtained from a newborn girl in good health. The sample comprised cord blood. The chain carries TRBV20-1 and TRBJ1-1, with TRBD1 identical over 7 bases. CDR3 DNA sequence: TGCAGTGCTATCACTTCCCTGACAGGGACTGAAGCTTTCTTT. Translated: CSAITSLTGTEAFF.